Sequencing of this T cell receptor beta chain was carried out in a study of CD4 T cells in relation to SARS-CoV-2 and coronaviruses. Looking at the study overall: ViraFEST: approximately 10-day antigen culture of PBMCs, then TCR beta CDR3 sequencing.

With respect to this clone: Its target is not known.

The unexposed donors gave CD4+ T cells in about 2011-2018, prior to COVID-19. CD4+ T cells were isolated from the cells after around 10 days of culture. Trimming shortened V by 2 bases and J by 0 bases, and 14 bases separated the two germline ends. Germline assignment: CDR1 SGHTA and CDR2 FQGTGA. This CDR3 comprises 18 residues. Study results and limitations: Crossreactive clones expanded significantly less to SARS-CoV-2 than monoreactive clones. Pre-pandemic and post-infection samples never came from the same donor.

Assay: immunoSEQ multiplex PCR; the TCRdb copy retains only in-frame clones and omits some. The table lists around 16,000 clones, under 85% of them singletons. The specimen was CD4+ T cells from PBMCs, cultured in vitro. The V gene is TRBV7-3, the J gene TRBJ2-6; D is possibly TRBD1 (6 bases). This clonotype was sampled from a human donor in good health. The CDR3 region has the DNA TGTGCCAGCAGCTTACGACAGGCCCCTTCCTCTGGGGCCAACGTCCTGACTTTC. Its protein is CASSLRQAPSSGANVLTF.